This is a list of T cell receptor beta chains from one sample in a study of identical twins. MiXCR, applied by TCRdb to the 5' RACE reads, yields one record per CDR3 protein. Here the sample spans roughly 1,500,000 distinct CDR3 sequences, about 32% being singletons. Sequenced sample: cord blood. The receptors were sampled from a newborn girl in good health. CDR3s include the opening cysteine and the closing phenylalanine or tryptophan. The order of the fields is V gene, clone size, J gene, D gene, CDR3 DNA, CDR3 protein. The D gene is left open where the match is weak. The size of a clone is reported for some rows only, either as once, few or many, or as a class for expanded clones.

TRBV7-2	.	TRBJ2-5	.	TGTGCCAGCAGCCTGAGACTAACCCAAGAGGCCCAGTACTTC	CASSLRLTQEAQYF
TRBV29-1	.	TRBJ1-2	TRBD1	TGCAGGGCCGGGACAGGGGTCTATGGCTACACCTTC	CRAGTGVYGYTF
TRBV10-3	.	TRBJ1-4	TRBD1	TGTGCCATCAGGGGGGAACCGTCCAGGGGGTCAACTAATGAAAAACTGTTTTTT	CAIRGEPSRGSTNEKLFF
TRBV6-5	few	TRBJ2-3	.	TGTGCCAGCAGTTACTATGGGACAGATACGCAGTATTTT	CASSYYGTDTQYF
TRBV5-4	.	TRBJ2-1	.	TGTGCCAGCAGCCCAACACAGGGATCGCACAATGAGCAGTTCTTC	CASSPTQGSHNEQFF
TRBV14	.	TRBJ1-1	.	TGTGCCAGCAGCCGAGAAGAAATGAGGGGTGAAGCTTTCTTT	CASSREEMRGEAFF
TRBV9	.	TRBJ2-3	TRBD2	TGTGCCAGCAGCGTCCTGACTAGCGGGGGGGCAGATACGCAGTATTTT	CASSVLTSGGADTQYF
TRBV2	.	TRBJ2-5	.	TGTGCCAGCAGCGAAGCCTACAGGTCCCAAGAGACCCGGTACTTC	CASSEAYRSQETRYF
TRBV15	few	TRBJ1-1	.	TGTGCCACCAGCAGAGGGCCTGGCACTGAAGCTTTCTTT	CATSRGPGTEAFF
TRBV6-2/TRBV6-3	.	TRBJ2-7	TRBD2	TGTGCCAGCAGTTTTGTGGGCGGGAGGTCCTACGAGCAGTACTTC	CASSFVGGRSYEQYF
TRBV5-1	.	TRBJ2-2	.	TGCGCCAGCAGCCCCCAGGTTTCCACCGGGGAGCTGTTTTTT	CASSPQVSTGELFF
TRBV12-3/TRBV12-4	few	TRBJ2-7	.	TGTGCCAGCTCGGGAGAGTACTTC	CASSGEYF
TRBV6-2/TRBV6-3	.	TRBJ1-4	.	TGTGCCAGCAGTTACTCCAGGGCGAGCGAAAAACTGTTTTTT	CASSYSRASEKLFF
TRBV27	.	TRBJ1-6	.	TGTGCCAGCAGACAGGGACGTAATTCACCCCTCCACTTT	CASRQGRNSPLHF
TRBV29-1	many	TRBJ2-5	.	TGCAGCGTCAGTGGGCAGACCCTTCAAGAGACCCAGTACTTC	CSVSGQTLQETQYF
TRBV24-1	.	TRBJ2-2	TRBD2	TGTGCCACCAGTGATTCGGCTAGCGGGAGGTGGGCGGAGCTGTTTTTT	CATSDSASGRWAELFF
TRBV5-1	.	TRBJ2-5	TRBD1	TGCGCCAGCAGCTTAAGACAGGGGGCAGAGACCCAGTACTTC	CASSLRQGAETQYF
TRBV24-1	.	TRBJ2-1	TRBD2	TGTGCCACCAGTGATTCCGGACTAGCGGGGGGCCTTTACAATGAGCAGTTCTTC	CATSDSGLAGGLYNEQFF
TRBV20-1	few	TRBJ1-1	.	TGCAGTGCTAGAGGACGCACGAACACTGAAGCTTTCTTT	CSARGRTNTEAFF
TRBV28	.	TRBJ2-4	TRBD1	TGTGCCAGCAGTTACCCCGGGACAGGGTCCAAAAACATTCAGTACTTC	CASSYPGTGSKNIQYF
TRBV4-1	.	TRBJ2-7	.	TGCGCCAGCAGTCCTGGACAGCCTCTTGGCTACGAGCAGTACTTC	CASSPGQPLGYEQYF
TRBV5-1	many	TRBJ2-1	.	TGCGCCAGCAGCCCGGAGATCCCAACCTCCTACAATGAGCAGTTCTTC	CASSPEIPTSYNEQFF
TRBV5-1	few	TRBJ2-1	.	TGCGCCAGCAGCTTAGAAGCGGCCCTTTTCTACAATGAGCAGTTCTTC	CASSLEAALFYNEQFF
TRBV20-1	few	TRBJ1-5	.	TGCAGTGCTAGAGACCGAAGGGACGCTTATAGCAATCAGCCCCAGCATTTT	CSARDRRDAYSNQPQHF
TRBV30	.	TRBJ2-2	TRBD1	TGTGCCTGGAGTGTACTCAGGGGGACCGGGGAGCTGTTTTTT	CAWSVLRGTGELFF
TRBV6-5	.	TRBJ1-1	.	TGTGCCAGCGGGAAACGGGGGAGAGGAGCTTTCTTT	CASGKRGRGAFF
TRBV2	.	TRBJ2-3	.	TGTGCCAGCAGCGGGGCTGATTACACAGATACGCAGTATTTT	CASSGADYTDTQYF
TRBV12-3/TRBV12-4	.	TRBJ2-1	TRBD2	TGTGCCAGCAGTTTGGGCGGGAGTTGGGATGAGCAGTTCTTC	CASSLGGSWDEQFF
TRBV7-9	few	TRBJ1-1	TRBD1	TGTGCCAGCAGCTTACCGGAGGACAGGGCGGGAACTGAAGCTTTCTTT	CASSLPEDRAGTEAFF
TRBV10-3	.	TRBJ2-7	.	TGTGCCATCAGTGAGTTGAGGGGGGCTCACGAGCAGTACTTC	CAISELRGAHEQYF
TRBV7-2	few	TRBJ2-1	.	TGTGCCAGCAGCACCGTAGCCAGGTCAAGGAATGAGCAGTTCTTC	CASSTVARSRNEQFF
TRBV15	.	TRBJ2-7	.	TGTGCCACCAGCAGTATAATGGACTCCTACGAGCAGTACTTC	CATSSIMDSYEQYF
TRBV7-9	few	TRBJ2-3	.	TGTGCCAGCACTCTCAAGTATTTT	CASTLKYF
TRBV20-1	.	TRBJ2-3	.	TGCAGTGCTAGGTTACGGCGGGGCACAGATACGCAGTATTTT	CSARLRRGTDTQYF
TRBV20-1	.	TRBJ2-3	.	TGCAGTGCTAGAGATTGGGGGCAGGGTCCAGATACGCAGTATTTT	CSARDWGQGPDTQYF
TRBV12-3/TRBV12-4	.	TRBJ2-1	.	TGTGCCAGCGGAGTAGCGCGGGACAATGAGCAGTTCTTC	CASGVARDNEQFF
TRBV14	.	TRBJ1-5	TRBD1	TGTGCCAGCAGCCAAAGCGTCCGAGGGACAGGGGGCGGTGTAGGTCAGCCCCAGCATTTT	CASSQSVRGTGGGVGQPQHF
TRBV12-3/TRBV12-4	.	TRBJ2-3	.	TGTGCCAGCAGTGCTAGGCGGGTCTCTAGCACAGATACGCAGTATTTT	CASSARRVSSTDTQYF
TRBV20-1	.	TRBJ1-4	.	TGCAGTGCTAGTTCTAGGGGGGGGGATGAAAAACTGTTTTTT	CSASSRGGDEKLFF
TRBV2	few	TRBJ2-1	.	TGTGCCAGCAGGGCGGAAACACAAGGGCAGTTCTTC	CASRAETQGQFF
TRBV21-1	.	TRBJ1-2	.	TGTGCCAGCAGCGGCCGGGACACATACCGGAGAGGCTACACCTTC	CASSGRDTYRRGYTF
TRBV5-1	.	TRBJ2-1	TRBD1	TGCGCCAGCAGCCCGGGGGACAGGCCATACAATGAGCAGTTCTTC	CASSPGDRPYNEQFF
TRBV20-1	.	TRBJ2-1	TRBD2	TGCAGTGCTATTCCCATCCTCGGGGGGGCTTATAATGAGCAGTTCTTC	CSAIPILGGAYNEQFF
TRBV7-2	.	TRBJ2-3	.	TGTGCCAGCAGCCCAACTAGCTACTCCGATACGCAGTATTTT	CASSPTSYSDTQYF
TRBV28	few	TRBJ2-5	.	TGTGCCAGCAGTTTATCAGGGGCCCCTAACCAAGAGACCCAGTACTTC	CASSLSGAPNQETQYF
TRBV6-1	.	TRBJ2-1	.	TGCGCCAGCACCCGGACAGATTACAATGAGCAGTTCTTC	CASTRTDYNEQFF
TRBV20-1	.	TRBJ1-4	.	TGCAGTGCTAGGACAGGCCGAAATGAAAAACTGTTTTTT	CSARTGRNEKLFF
TRBV27	.	TRBJ2-7	.	TGTGCCAGCAGTTGGGCGGCGAACAATGAGCAGTACTTC	CASSWAANNEQYF
TRBV20-1	.	TRBJ1-1	.	TGCAGTGCTAGGATCTCCAGCGCTAACACTGAAGCTTTCTTT	CSARISSANTEAFF
TRBV20-1	few	TRBJ1-5	.	TGCAGTGCTAGCGGACCTTATCAGCCCCAGCATTTT	CSASGPYQPQHF
TRBV20-1	few	TRBJ1-2	.	TGCAGTGCTAGACAGGACGGAGGCTATGGCTACACCTTC	CSARQDGGYGYTF
TRBV18	.	TRBJ2-5	.	TGTGCCAGCTCACGAGTCAACGGCCAAGAGACCCAGTACTTC	CASSRVNGQETQYF
TRBV7-2	.	TRBJ1-6	.	TGTGCCACCGCACAGAGCTCATATAATTCACCCCTCCACTTT	CATAQSSYNSPLHF
TRBV6-2/TRBV6-3	.	TRBJ2-1	.	TGTGCCAGCAGTTACTCTTCCCCTGGGCGATCTATCTACAATGAGCAGTTCTTC	CASSYSSPGRSIYNEQFF
TRBV20-1	.	TRBJ1-2	.	TGCAGTGCTAGATTGGCAGGGCCCCTCTATGGCTACACCTTC	CSARLAGPLYGYTF
TRBV28	many	TRBJ2-4	.	TGTGCCAGCACTAACGGGGCTACTGGGATACTAGCCAAAAACATTCAGTACTTC	CASTNGATGILAKNIQYF
TRBV6-1	.	TRBJ1-2	TRBD1	TGTGCCAGCAGTTCTACAGGGGATGGAGGCTACACCTTC	CASSSTGDGGYTF
TRBV7-2	few	TRBJ2-1	TRBD2	TGTGCCAGCAGCTTACAGGGACTAGGCGGCCATGAGCAGTTCTTC	CASSLQGLGGHEQFF
TRBV28	few	TRBJ2-7	TRBD1	TGTGCCAGCAGCTGGGACAGGGAAGTCTACGAGCAGTACTTC	CASSWDREVYEQYF